Below, 19 T cell receptor beta chains from the same sample are listed, as sequenced in a study of blood T cell repertoires in COVID-19. Sequencing was performed with immunoSEQ multiplex PCR; in TCRdb, only in-frame clones are kept and a portion is missing. The profile shows around 88,000 clones, approximately 91% of them singletons. Sequencing was performed on peripheral blood. The receptors originated from an elderly woman with acute or convalescent COVID-19.

J is TRBJ2-5 and V is TRBV20-1; D remains ambiguous. Germline CDR1 DFQATT, CDR2 SNEGSKA (reference sequence). The CDR3 has 11 residues. V lost 4 bases and J 2 bases, leaving 5 bases between the germline ends. The CDR3 DNA is TGCAGTGCTATCTTTCAAGAGACCCAGTACTTC. Its protein product is CSAIFQETQYF.

Here the CDR3 reads CASSQIQGTYGYTF. The CDR3 bases are TGTGCCAGCAGCCAAATACAGGGAACTTATGGCTACACCTTC. The chain recombines TRBV4-2 with TRBJ1-2, with a weak D call TRBD1 (6 bases). CDR1 and CDR2 from the germline V gene are LGHNA and YNFKEQ. This CDR3 is built from 14 residues. V was trimmed by 2 bases and J by 5 bases, leaving 12 bases between them.

The rearrangement joins TRBV6-5 to TRBJ1-2, with D perhaps matching TRBD1 (5 bases). V dropped 0 bases and J dropped 6 bases, with 14 bases sitting between them. CDR3 size: 15 residues. Germline lookup yields CDR1 MNHEY and CDR2 SVGAGI. The DNA for the CDR3 is TGTGCCAGCAGTTACTCCGGGACTGTTGGAGATGGCTACACCTTC. It is translated as CASSYSGTVGDGYTF.

This rearrangement joins TRBV18 to TRBJ1-2; 7 bases line up with TRBD1. Germline CDR1 and CDR2: KGHSH and LQKENI. This CDR3 contains 16 residues. The ends lost 0 bases at V and 8 bases at J; junction bases unmatched: 12. In nucleotides, the CDR3 is TGTGCCAGCTCACCACCTCCGGGGACAGTAGAAATCGGCTACACCTTC. It yields the protein CASSPPPGTVEIGYTF.

The chain recombines TRBV5-1 with TRBJ2-5, with D unresolved. Germline CDR1 is SGHRS and CDR2 is YFSETQ. Trimming cost V 0 bases and J 4 bases, with 10 bases left between them. CDR3 length: 14 residues. CDR3 in DNA: TGCGCCAGCAGCTTGGCCCGGGTCGTAGAGACCCAGTACTTC. It is translated as CASSLARVVETQYF.

The J gene is TRBJ2-7, the V gene TRBV2; D is possibly TRBD1 (6 bases). Germline-derived CDR1 and CDR2 are SNHLY and FYNNEI. This CDR3 has 15 amino acids. V gave up 1 base and J gave up 2 bases, with 12 bases separating them. CDR3 coding DNA: TGTGCCAGCAGTGAAGGACAGGCCTTTACCTACGAGCAGTACTTC. This codes for CASSEGQAFTYEQYF.

This sequence joins TRBV30 and TRBJ2-3, with D uncertain. Germline V CDR1 and CDR2: GTSNPN, SVGIG (reference sequence). Trimming pared 1 base from V and 3 bases from J, leaving 11 bases between. The CDR3 spans 14 residues. Here the CDR3 DNA reads TGTGCCTGGAGTGGGCTAGTAGAAACAGATACGCAGTATTTT. As protein: CAWSGLVETDTQYF.

DNA for the CDR3: TGTGCCAGCAGGTCTGGGACAGGGCCTAATGAAAAACTGTTTTTT. It codes for CASRSGTGPNEKLFF. The V and J genes are TRBV2 and TRBJ1-4; 9 bases match TRBD1. Losses at the gene ends were 6 bases for V and 3 bases for J; bases not matched to a gene: 5. CDR1 is SNHLY, CDR2 FYNNEI, per germline. The CDR3 has 15 residues.

V usage is TRBV5-1 and J usage is TRBJ1-5, with 8 bases that match TRBD1. The V gene's germline CDR1 is SGHRS and CDR2 YFSETQ. This CDR3 has 15 residues. Trimming removed 4 bases from V and 2 bases from J; junction bases left unmatched: 5. Here the CDR3 DNA reads TGCGCCAGCAGCCCCGGACAGGGCCGCAATCAGCCCCAGCATTTT. As protein: CASSPGQGRNQPQHF.

The V gene is TRBV15, the J gene TRBJ1-4; the D is unclear. CDR3 length equals 12 residues. CDR1 and CDR2 from the germline V gene are LNHNV and YYDKDF (reference sequence). Between the trimmed V and J ends, which lost 0 bases and 8 bases, there was a span of 4 bases. CDR3 sequence (DNA): TGTGCCACCAGCAGAGAGGGCGAAAAACTGTTTTTT. Translated: CATSREGEKLFF.

About this clone itself: The sample contains more than one DNA sequence encoding this CDR3. V usage is TRBV5-4 and J usage is TRBJ1-1; D remains unclear. Deletions cut 0 bases from V and 0 bases from J, with 6 bases between. The CDR3 extends over 14 amino acids. Per the germline V gene, CDR1 is SGHNT and CDR2 is YYREEE (reference sequence). DNA for the CDR3: TGTGCCAGCAGCTTGGAGCTTTTGAACACTGAAGCTTTCTTT. Translated, it gives CASSLELLNTEAFF.

This chain uses TRBV11-2 with TRBJ1-2; no reliable D call. This CDR3 region has 14 residues. Looked up from germline, CDR1 is SGHAT and CDR2 is FQNNGV. Trimming took 1 base from V and 4 from J, leaving 10 bases between them. CDR3 nucleotides: TGTGCCAGCAGCTTAGGGCCCCGCTTCTATGGCTACACCTTC. Amino acid sequence: CASSLGPRFYGYTF.

The chain combines TRBV7-6 with TRBJ2-2; 9 positions match TRBD1. The CDR3 is made up of 17 amino acids. The germline CDR1 and CDR2 sequences are SGHVS and FNYEAQ. The V gene end was trimmed by 5 bases and the J gene end by 4 bases; junction bases not matched to a gene: 11. The DNA of the CDR3 is TGTGCCAGCAGCGGAAGAGGACAGGGGAGTCTCACCGGGGAGCTGTTTTTT. Residues: CASSGRGQGSLTGELFF.

DNA for the CDR3: TGTGCCAGCAGCCTGGGACAGGGAATTACTGAAGCTTTCTTT. Amino acids: CASSLGQGITEAFF. The genes are TRBV5-4 and TRBJ1-1, with 9 bases fitting TRBD1. Per the germline V gene, CDR1 is SGHNT and CDR2 is YYREEE (reference sequence). CDR3 length: 14 residues. Losses at the gene ends were 4 bases for V and 5 bases for J; bases not matched to a gene: 6.

This chain uses TRBV5-1 with TRBJ2-2, with 8 bases lining up with TRBD1. Germline lookup yields CDR1 SGHRS and CDR2 YFSETQ. There are 16 residues in the CDR3. V gave up 1 base and J gave up 2 bases; unmatched junction bases: 4. This chain's CDR3 is CASSLLGQANTGELFF. The DNA for the CDR3 is TGCGCCAGCAGCTTGCTGGGACAGGCAAACACCGGGGAGCTGTTTTTT.

The gene calls are TRBV19 and TRBJ1-5, with TRBD1 as a possible D gene (6 bases). Trimming took 8 bases from V and 0 from J, leaving 14 bases between them. In germline, CDR1 is LNHDA, CDR2 SQIVND (reference sequence). This CDR3 comprises 15 residues. Here the CDR3 reads CASAAGAYSNQPQHF. DNA for the CDR3: TGTGCCAGTGCGGCAGGGGCTTATAGCAATCAGCCCCAGCATTTT.

This chain links TRBV4-3 with TRBJ2-3, with 8 bases lining up with TRBD2. The CDR3 consists of 16 residues. With 4 bases clipped from V and 2 bases from J, the junction kept 8 bases outside the gene matches. In germline, CDR1 is LGHNA, CDR2 YSLEER. The CDR3 sequence is CASSPELAAYTDTQYF. CDR3 nucleotide sequence: TGCGCCAGCAGCCCGGAACTAGCGGCCTACACAGATACGCAGTATTTT.

The chain links TRBV9 to TRBJ2-5; 7 bases align to TRBD1. V shed 0 bases and J 4 bases; nucleotides not matched to a gene: 6. The CDR3 has 15 residues. Germline V CDR1 and CDR2: SGDLS, YYNGEE. CDR3 DNA sequence: TGTGCCAGCAGCGTAGCTTCAGACAGGGTAGAGACCCAGTACTTC. This gives the protein CASSVASDRVETQYF.

This clone came up once. The chain carries TRBV5-4 and TRBJ2-3; D is possibly TRBD1 (8 bases). The CDR3 is 16 amino acids. V shed 0 bases and J shed 8 bases, with 19 bases lying between them. Germline CDR1 reads SGHNT; CDR2 reads YYREEE (reference sequence). CDR3: CASSLGGGQVTVTQYF. The DNA of the CDR3 is TGTGCCAGCAGCTTGGGGGGGGGACAGGTAACGGTTACGCAGTATTTT.